This TCR beta chain was sequenced during a study of blood T cells in healthy people across ages. PCR was performed a second time for roughly 7 to 11 cycles using a sample-barcoded 5' primer and a J-beta primer mix. TCRdb itself ran the 5' RACE reads through MiXCR, one entry per CDR3 protein. The sample comprises 760,000 or so distinct CDR3 sequences, 20% to 25% of which are singletons, and around 9.2% rests with the top ten. V gave up 5 bases and J gave up 3 bases; unmatched junction bases: 10. The CDR3 is 16 residues long. Looked up from germline, CDR1 is LGHDT and CDR2 is YNNKEL (reference sequence). The same specimen was also included in a second study, on T cells of mothers and their children.

Sequenced sample: blood. The sequence derives from a boy aged 10-17 years in good health. The chain uses TRBV3-1 and TRBJ2-3; TRBD2 aligns across 8 bases. The CDR3 sequence: CASSVRTSTGTDTQYF. The CDR3 region has the DNA TGTGCCAGCAGCGTACGGACTAGCACCGGGACAGATACGCAGTATTTT.